This record covers a single TCR beta chain. This clonotype appeared many times. The target of this receptor is not known. Per-base quality was not reported, and no clone a single base away is much larger than it. The CDR1 and CDR2 encoded by the germline V gene are LGHNA and YSLEER. The CDR3 spans 14 residues, from the cysteine through the phenylalanine. CDR3 DNA is the only sequence kept; it has 42 bases, read in frame from the first base. Deletion took 4 bases off V and 5 bases off J, with a span of 9 bases between the germline ends. Library preparation was by PCR. For sequencing, an Illumina HiSeq 2500 was employed. To normalize quantification of the TCRbeta repertoire, the TCR libraries were built with molecular barcoding that relied on unique molecular identifiers. The public reads were run again by TCRdb, first through fastp at Q25 and then through MiXCR, and only productive beta chains were kept. Rows are combined by CDR3 protein, so each entry shows the most common genes and DNA. The sample includes a few hundred thousand distinct CDR3 sequences, with roughly 10% observed a single time. The leading ten clones occupy 23% of the sample.

The entry originates in a study of T-cell reconstitution after alpha-beta-depleted transplantation in children (dated by TCRdb to about 2016). Regarding the complete study: T-cell immune reconstitution after TCRalphabeta/CD19-depleted allogeneic hematopoietic cell transplantation in children was quantitatively tracked in the study by means of TCR repertoire profiling. Study-wide conclusions, independent of this receptor: The apparently early alphabetaT-cell count recovery about two months after transplant was reportedly dependent on only several hundred rapidly expanded clones derived from non-depleted graft cells. In some patients, the high TCRbeta diversity seen at day 60 was put down to recipient T cells and intrathymic progenitors that had survived conditioning. The frequencies of hyperexpanded clones fell over the following months, and after one year, T-cell counts and TCRbeta diversity were mostly attributed to newly produced T cells.

Read against the paper, the sample's treatment or condition label means: allogeneic hematopoietic cell transplantation with graft depleted of TCRalphabeta T cells and CD19 B cells. TCRalphabeta/CD19-depleted allogeneic hematopoietic cell grafts were given to the transplant recipients, all of whom were children. The chain uses TRBV4-3 and TRBJ1-6, with the D gene call left open. The clonotype was recovered from a male patient aged 2-10 years who had a stem cell transplant for chronic granulomatous disease, so the T cells may come from the graft donor. Material: peripheral blood, obtained 180 days after TCRalphabeta/CD19-depleted stem cell transplant. The sequenced DNA: TGCGCCAGCAGCCTAGGACGGAATAATTCACCCCTCCACTTT. It is translated as CASSLGRNNSPLHF.